The entry that follows covers one T cell receptor (beta chain) sequence. Its antigen is not yet known. No quality values exist for individual bases; no much larger clone is one base distant. The donors were healthy, HIV-negative adults who had no recently reported acute infections or vaccinations. Only Caucasian adults living in Nashville, Tennessee, USA were represented among the donors. CD4+ T cells were enriched by magnetic negative selection; naive cells were then positively selected on CD45RA, and the negative fraction formed the memory subset. After blood collection by leukapheresis, PBMCs were isolated using Ficoll-Histopaque density gradient centrifugation and then cryopreserved in the vapor phase of liquid nitrogen. Purity and quantity of every magnetically sorted T cell population were checked by analytical flow cytometry. Genomic DNA was isolated from every sorted fraction and measured by UV absorbance on a Nanodrop 2000c.

This entry belongs to a study of shared clonotypes between healthy human individuals (dated by TCRdb to 2018 to 2020). Background on the whole study: A few men and a couple of women, aged 18 to 49 years, made up the cohort. Different laboratories and diverse techniques were used to prepare libraries and sequence TCR repertoires, to increase sequencing depth and limit assay-specific biases. Per donor, leukapheresis produced somewhere between about 0.94 and 10 billion PBMCs. To estimate repertoire size and how much clonotype sharing occurs between individuals, the study deeply sequenced the blood TCR repertoires of five or six healthy adults. For each donor, CD4 naive and CD4 memory were each given three plates, CD8 naive was given two plates, and CD8 memory was given one plate.

Using the deep immunoSEQ assay, TCR CDR3 regions were amplified from genomic DNA by multiplex PCR. For each cell subset, the extracted genomic DNA was distributed evenly across all wells of several immunoSEQ 96-well plates, and each plate served as one replicate. For sorted subsets, roughly 200 ng of genomic DNA, equivalent to 30,000 or so T cell genomes, went into each replicate PCR. Purified libraries were measured with a Qubit 3.0 fluorometer, size-checked on a Bioanalyzer 2100, and measured again with the KAPA Library Quantification kit. Every immunoSEQ 96-well plate was sequenced on a separate single-read 150-cycle Illumina NextSeq 550 flow cell. Regarding the original processing steps: The immunoSEQ output contained only junctional sequences without quality scores, so filtering could not match that applied to full-length reads. Sequences were annotated with PyIR, a Python wrapper for IgBLAST v1.9, using IMGT germline references to assign V/J genes and CDR3. Reads with weak V/J assignments (E-value above 1e-6), missing CDR3, stop codons, out-of-frame junctions, or ambiguous translated residues were removed. V3J clonotypes were defined as sequences sharing the same inferred V gene, J gene, and CDR3 amino acid sequence. Percentage overlap between repertoires was computed as shared unique clonotypes divided by the size of the smaller repertoire. RTK rarefaction, the Chao1 estimator, and Recon v2.1 estimates of unobserved clonotypes were used to assess repertoire richness. OLGA was used to compute generation probabilities for all TCRbeta clonotypes that the gDNA method yielded from a few donors. Drawn from immuneACCESS, this table holds only the in-frame rearrangements with V and J called that TCRdb kept. Clones are partly lost; checked studies trace under half to an unresolved V gene and leave the rest unexplained. The V and J calls and the clone size are those of that table, but D and trimming were determined from the DNA. The sample includes some 1,100,000 clones, with more than 75% observed a single time. In total, the top ten clones hold approximately 0.5% of the sample.

The investigation overall reported the following: Rarefaction of sorted-subset datasets indicated incomplete sequencing despite the large sequencing depth. Compared with non-shared clonotypes, the clonotypes found in all four sorted-subset donors had higher generation probabilities. Pairwise subsampling led to the expectation that sequencing depth would affect the degree of clonotype sharing among donors. The small number of donors limited the genetic and exposure-history diversity represented. Sampling was restricted to blood, and TCR repertoires in tissue are likely to differ from TCR repertoires in blood. About 5% of naive CD4, around 3.6% of naive CD8, around 2.3% of memory CD4, and 0.4% of memory CD8 clonotypes were shared across several donors. Estimated clonotype richness was generally larger for naive than for memory subsets.

V and J are trimmed by 5 bases and 5 bases, and the gene matches miss 4 bases of the junction. From the cysteine through the phenylalanine, the CDR3 covers 13 amino acids. The entry retains the CDR3 DNA only, 39 bases that are in frame from base 1. The germline V gene provides CDR1 MGHRA and CDR2 YSYEKL. The rearranged chain carries TRBV4-1 and TRBJ2-7; a stretch of 9 junction bases matches TRBD1. What was sequenced was memory CD4+ T cells from PBMCs. The cell subset or site label corresponds to: CD45RA-negative fraction. The TCR comes from a man between 18 and 35 years old in good health. Some clones in this sample may be carry-over from other donors' samples. The CDR3 here reads CASSARTGDEQYF. The DNA is TGCGCCAGCAGCGCGCGGACAGGGGACGAGCAGTACTTC.